The source of this T cell receptor (beta chain) is a study of post-analysis software for immune sequencing data. Study results and limitations: The authors found that F measure strongly co-clustered same-batch samples. Roughly five TRBV segments, including TRBV5-6, TRBV5-1 and TRBV20-1, were more frequent in patients than controls.

Built from TCR beta cDNA, the libraries had unique molecular identifiers in them. With roughly 0.9 to 10 million T cells as the source, 400,000 to 550,000 cDNA molecules resulted. TCRdb itself ran the PCR reads through MiXCR, one entry per CDR3 protein. The table lists some 890,000 distinct CDR3 sequences, 53% of them singletons, with about 4.5% in the top ten. Germline V lookup: CDR1 SGHRS, CDR2 YFSETQ. The CDR3 totals 13 residues. Trimming stripped 0 bases from V and 3 bases from J, with 7 bases between. For this clonotype: Its target is unknown.

This TCR came from a girl between 10 and 17 years old with multiple sclerosis. Sequenced material: blood. The chain links TRBV5-1 to TRBJ2-7; no clear D. For the CDR3, the DNA is TGCGCCAGCAGCTTGGGATTGGGCTACGAGCAGTACTTC. Translating gives CASSLGLGYEQYF.